Described below is a single T cell receptor (beta chain) sequence and its context. This CDR3 has 16 residues. Germline CDR1 MDHEN, CDR2 SYDVKM. J was trimmed by 6 bases and V by 8 bases; bases with no gene match: 16. This entry comes from a study of blood T cell repertoires in COVID-19. Study as a whole: The samples span acute and convalescent COVID-19 from the United States, Italy and Spain. PBMCs, B-cell-depleted T cells, or T cells were the source of the cDNA or gDNA that made up the material.

Patients at the Seattle site were enrolled during active infection and followed longitudinally. Per the original methods: Amplifying reference gene primers gave estimates of nucleated cell counts. Profiling relied on immunoSEQ multiplex PCR, and the TCRdb table lists in-frame clones only, not all of them. V and J calls plus clone size are reproduced from that table; the DNA served to infer D and trimming. The sample has some 450,000 clones; around 88% are singletons. The genes are TRBV28 and TRBJ2-1, with 7 bases fitting TRBD2. Sequencing input: peripheral blood. This sequence originates from a woman aged 45-65 years with COVID-19, enrolled during active disease. CDR3 in amino acids: CASRGLGAGVRNEQFF. CDR3 sequence (DNA): TGTGCCAGCCGAGGCCTAGGTGCGGGGGTCCGCAATGAGCAGTTCTTC.